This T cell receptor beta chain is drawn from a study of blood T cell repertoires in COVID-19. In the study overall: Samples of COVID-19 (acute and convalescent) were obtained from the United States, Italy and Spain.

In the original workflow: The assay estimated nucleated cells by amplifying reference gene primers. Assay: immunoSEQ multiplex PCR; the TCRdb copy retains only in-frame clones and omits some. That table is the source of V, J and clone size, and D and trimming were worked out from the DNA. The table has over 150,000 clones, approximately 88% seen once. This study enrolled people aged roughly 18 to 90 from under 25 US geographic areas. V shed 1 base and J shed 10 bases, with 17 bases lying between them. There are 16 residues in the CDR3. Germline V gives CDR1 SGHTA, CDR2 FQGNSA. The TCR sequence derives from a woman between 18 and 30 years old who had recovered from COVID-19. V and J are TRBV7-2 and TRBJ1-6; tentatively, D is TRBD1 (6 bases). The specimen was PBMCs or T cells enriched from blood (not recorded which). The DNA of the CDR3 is TGTGCCAGCAGCTTAGGCAGGGGAGCCTTAGGCTCACCCCTCCACTTT. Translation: CASSLGRGALGSPLHF. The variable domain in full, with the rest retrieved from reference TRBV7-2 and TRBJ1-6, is GAGVSQSPSNKVTEKGKDVELRCDPISGHTALYWYRQSLGQGLEFLIYFQGNSAPDKSGLPSDRFSAERTGGSVSTLTIQRTQQEDSAVYLCASSLGRGALGSPLHFGNGTRLTVT.